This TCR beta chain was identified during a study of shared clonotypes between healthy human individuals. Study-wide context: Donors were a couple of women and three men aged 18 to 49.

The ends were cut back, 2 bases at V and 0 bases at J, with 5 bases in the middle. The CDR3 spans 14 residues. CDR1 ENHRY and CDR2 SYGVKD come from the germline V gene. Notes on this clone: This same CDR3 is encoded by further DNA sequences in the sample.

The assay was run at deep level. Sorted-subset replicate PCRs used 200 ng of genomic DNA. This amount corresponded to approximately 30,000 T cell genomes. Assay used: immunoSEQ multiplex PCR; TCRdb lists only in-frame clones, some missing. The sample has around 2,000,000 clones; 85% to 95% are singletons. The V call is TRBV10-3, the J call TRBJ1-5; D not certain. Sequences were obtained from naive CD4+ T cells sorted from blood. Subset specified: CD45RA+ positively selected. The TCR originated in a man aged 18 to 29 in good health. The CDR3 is CAISEGRSNQPQHF. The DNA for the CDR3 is TGTGCCATCAGTGAGGGGCGTAGCAATCAGCCCCAGCATTTT.